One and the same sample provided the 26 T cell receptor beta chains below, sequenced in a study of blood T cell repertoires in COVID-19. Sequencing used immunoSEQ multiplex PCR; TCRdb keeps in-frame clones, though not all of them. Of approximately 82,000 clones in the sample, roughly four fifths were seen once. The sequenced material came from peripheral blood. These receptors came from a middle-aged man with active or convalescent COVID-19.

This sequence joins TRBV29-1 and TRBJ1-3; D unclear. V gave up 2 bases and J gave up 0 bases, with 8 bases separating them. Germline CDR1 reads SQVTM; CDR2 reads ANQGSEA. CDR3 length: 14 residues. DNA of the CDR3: TGCAGCGTTGAACTCCAGAACTCTGGAAACACCATATATTTT. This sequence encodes CSVELQNSGNTIYF.

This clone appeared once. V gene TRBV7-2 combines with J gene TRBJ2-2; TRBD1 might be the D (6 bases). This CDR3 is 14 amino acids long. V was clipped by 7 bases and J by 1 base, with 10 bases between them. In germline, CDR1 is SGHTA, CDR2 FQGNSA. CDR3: CASTGQLNTGELFF. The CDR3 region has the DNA TGTGCCAGCACCGGACAGTTGAACACCGGGGAGCTGTTTTTT. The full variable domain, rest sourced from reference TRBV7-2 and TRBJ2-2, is GAGVSQSPSNKVTEKGKDVELRCDPISGHTALYWYRQSLGQGLEFLIYFQGNSAPDKSGLPSDRFSAERTGGSVSTLTIQRTQQEDSAVYLCASTGQLNTGELFFGEGSRLTVL.

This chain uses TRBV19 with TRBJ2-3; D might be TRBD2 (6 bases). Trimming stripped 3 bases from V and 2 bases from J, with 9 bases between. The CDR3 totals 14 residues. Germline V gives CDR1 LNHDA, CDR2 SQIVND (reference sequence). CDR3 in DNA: TGTGCCAGTAGTATGGGGGGATACACAGATACGCAGTATTTT. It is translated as CASSMGGYTDTQYF.

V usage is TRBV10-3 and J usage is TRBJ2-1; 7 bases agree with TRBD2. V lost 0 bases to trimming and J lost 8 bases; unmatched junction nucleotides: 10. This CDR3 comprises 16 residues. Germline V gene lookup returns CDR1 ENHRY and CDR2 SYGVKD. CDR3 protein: CAISESGGTNTYEQFF. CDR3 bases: TGTGCCATCAGTGAGTCCGGGGGGACTAATACGTATGAGCAGTTCTTC.

CDR3 coding DNA: TGTGCCAGCAAAAGGGCGGGGGGATCCAATGAGCAGTTCTTC. Translated: CASKRAGGSNEQFF. The chain couples TRBV28 to TRBJ2-1; 8 bases agree with TRBD2. V gave up 7 bases and J gave up 6 bases; unmatched junction bases: 8. CDR3 length: 14 residues. Germline CDR1 is MDHEN and CDR2 is SYDVKM.

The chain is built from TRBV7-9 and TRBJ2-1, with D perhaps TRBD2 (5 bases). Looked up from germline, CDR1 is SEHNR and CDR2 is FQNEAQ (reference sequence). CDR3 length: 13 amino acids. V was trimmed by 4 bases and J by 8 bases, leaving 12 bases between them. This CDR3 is CASSSREWDEQFF. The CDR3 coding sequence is TGTGCCAGCAGCTCGAGGGAGTGGGATGAGCAGTTCTTC.

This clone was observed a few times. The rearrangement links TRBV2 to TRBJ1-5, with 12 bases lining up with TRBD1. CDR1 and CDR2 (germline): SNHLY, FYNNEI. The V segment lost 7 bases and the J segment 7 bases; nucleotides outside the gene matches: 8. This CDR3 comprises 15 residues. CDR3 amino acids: CASTGTGGARQPQHF. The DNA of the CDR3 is TGTGCCAGCACGGGGACAGGGGGCGCGAGACAGCCCCAGCATTTT.

CDR3 nucleotides: TGTGCCAGCAGTTGGGGCCTCAGCTCCTACGAGCAGTACGTC. This codes for CASSWGLSSYEQYV. The J gene is TRBJ2-7, the V gene TRBV28, with D possibly matching TRBD1 (5 bases). CDR1 is MDHEN, CDR2 SYDVKM, per germline. Trimming pared 4 bases from V and 0 bases from J, leaving 10 bases between. The CDR3 runs to 14 residues.

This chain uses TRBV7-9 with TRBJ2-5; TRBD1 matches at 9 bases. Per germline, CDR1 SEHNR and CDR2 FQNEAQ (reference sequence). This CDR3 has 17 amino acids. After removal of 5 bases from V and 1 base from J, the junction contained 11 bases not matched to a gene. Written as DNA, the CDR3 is TGTGCCAGCAGCGCAGGACAGGGGCGGTGGGCCCAAGAGACCCAGTACTTC. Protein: CASSAGQGRWAQETQYF.

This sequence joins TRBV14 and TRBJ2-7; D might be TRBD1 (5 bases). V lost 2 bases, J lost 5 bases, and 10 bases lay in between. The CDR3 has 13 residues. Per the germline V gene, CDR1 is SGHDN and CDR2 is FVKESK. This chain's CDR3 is CASSQKEGDEQYV. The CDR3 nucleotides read TGTGCCAGCAGCCAAAAGGAAGGGGACGAGCAGTACGTC.

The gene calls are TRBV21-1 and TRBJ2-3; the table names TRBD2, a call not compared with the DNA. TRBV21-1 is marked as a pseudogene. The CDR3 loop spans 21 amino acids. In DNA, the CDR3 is TGTGCCAGCAGCAAAGTGGTAGCGGGGGGTCGTCTAGAGACTAGCACAGATACGCAGTATTTT. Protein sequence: CASSKVVAGGRLETSTDTQYF.

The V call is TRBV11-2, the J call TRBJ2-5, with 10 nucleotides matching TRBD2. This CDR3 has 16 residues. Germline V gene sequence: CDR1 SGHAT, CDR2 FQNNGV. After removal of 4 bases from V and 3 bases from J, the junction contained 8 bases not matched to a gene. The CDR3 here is CASSSLLAGDKETQYF. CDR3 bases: TGTGCCAGCAGCTCCCTTCTAGCGGGGGACAAAGAGACCCAGTACTTC.

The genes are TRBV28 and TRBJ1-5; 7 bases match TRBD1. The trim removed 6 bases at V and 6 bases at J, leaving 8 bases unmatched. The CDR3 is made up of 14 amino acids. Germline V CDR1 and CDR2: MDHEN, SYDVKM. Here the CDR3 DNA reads TGTGCCAGCAGCTCGACAGGGACGATTCAGCCCCAGCATTTT. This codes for CASSSTGTIQPQHF.

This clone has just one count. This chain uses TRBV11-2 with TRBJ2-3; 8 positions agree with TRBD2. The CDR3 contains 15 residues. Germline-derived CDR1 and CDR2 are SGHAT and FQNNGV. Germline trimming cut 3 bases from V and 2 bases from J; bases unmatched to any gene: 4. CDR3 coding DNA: TGTGCCAGCAGCTTTGGCGGGGGGCACACAGATACGCAGTATTTT. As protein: CASSFGGGHTDTQYF.

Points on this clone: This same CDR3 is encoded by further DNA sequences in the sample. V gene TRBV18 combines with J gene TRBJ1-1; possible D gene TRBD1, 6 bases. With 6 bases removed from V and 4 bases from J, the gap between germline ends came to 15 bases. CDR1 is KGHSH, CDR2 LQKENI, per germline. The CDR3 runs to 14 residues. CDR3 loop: CASSPPKGVTEAFF. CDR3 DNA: TGTGCCAGCTCCCCGCCCAAGGGGGTCACTGAAGCTTTCTTT.

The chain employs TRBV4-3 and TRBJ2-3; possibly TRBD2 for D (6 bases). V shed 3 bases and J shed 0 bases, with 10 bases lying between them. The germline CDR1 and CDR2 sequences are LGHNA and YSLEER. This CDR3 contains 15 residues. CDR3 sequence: CASSHRLGSTDTQYF. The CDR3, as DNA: TGCGCCAGCAGCCATAGACTAGGGAGCACAGATACGCAGTATTTT.

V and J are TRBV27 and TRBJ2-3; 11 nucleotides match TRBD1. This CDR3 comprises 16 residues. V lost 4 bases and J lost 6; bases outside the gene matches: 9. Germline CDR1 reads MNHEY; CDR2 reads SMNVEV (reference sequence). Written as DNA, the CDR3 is TGTGCCAGCAGTTCGCTGGGACAGGGGGGACCGGATACGCAGTATTTT. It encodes CASSSLGQGGPDTQYF.

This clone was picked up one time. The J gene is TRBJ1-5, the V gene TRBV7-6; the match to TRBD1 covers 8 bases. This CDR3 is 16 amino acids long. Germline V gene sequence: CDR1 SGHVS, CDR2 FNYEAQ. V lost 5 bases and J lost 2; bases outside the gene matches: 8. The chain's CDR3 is CASSIGTGGGNQPQHF. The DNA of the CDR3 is TGTGCCAGCAGCATCGGGACAGGCGGTGGCAATCAGCCCCAGCATTTT.

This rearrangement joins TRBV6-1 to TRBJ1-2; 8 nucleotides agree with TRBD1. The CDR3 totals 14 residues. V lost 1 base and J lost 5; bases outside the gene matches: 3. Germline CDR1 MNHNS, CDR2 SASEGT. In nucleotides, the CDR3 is TGTGCCAGCAGTGAAGGAACAGGGGGTTATGGCTACACCTTC. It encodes CASSEGTGGYGYTF.

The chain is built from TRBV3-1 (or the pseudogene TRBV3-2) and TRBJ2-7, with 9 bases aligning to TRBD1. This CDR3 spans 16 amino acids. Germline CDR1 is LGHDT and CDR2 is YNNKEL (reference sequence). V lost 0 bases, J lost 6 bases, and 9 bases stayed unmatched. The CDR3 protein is CASSQDLSWTGAEQYF. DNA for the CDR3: TGTGCCAGCAGCCAAGATCTGTCCTGGACAGGGGCCGAGCAGTACTTC.

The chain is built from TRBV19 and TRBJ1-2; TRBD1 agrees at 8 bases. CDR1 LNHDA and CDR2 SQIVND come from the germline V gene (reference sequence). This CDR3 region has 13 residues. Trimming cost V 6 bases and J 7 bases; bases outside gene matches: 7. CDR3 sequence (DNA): TGTGCCAGTAGCCCTCAGGGGGCTGGTGGCTACACCTTC. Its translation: CASSPQGAGGYTF.

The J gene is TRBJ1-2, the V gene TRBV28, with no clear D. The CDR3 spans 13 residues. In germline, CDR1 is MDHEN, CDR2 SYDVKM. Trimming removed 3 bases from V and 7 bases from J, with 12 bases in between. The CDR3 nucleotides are TGTGCCAGCAGTTTTACCGGGTATCGTGGCTACACCTTC. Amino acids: CASSFTGYRGYTF.

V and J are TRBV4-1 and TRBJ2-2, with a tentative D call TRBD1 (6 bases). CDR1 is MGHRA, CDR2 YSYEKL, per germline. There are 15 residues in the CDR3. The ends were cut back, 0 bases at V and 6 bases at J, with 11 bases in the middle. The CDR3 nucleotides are TGCGCCAGCAGCCAAGATCCACAGGGCCCCGGGGAGCTGTTTTTT. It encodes CASSQDPQGPGELFF.

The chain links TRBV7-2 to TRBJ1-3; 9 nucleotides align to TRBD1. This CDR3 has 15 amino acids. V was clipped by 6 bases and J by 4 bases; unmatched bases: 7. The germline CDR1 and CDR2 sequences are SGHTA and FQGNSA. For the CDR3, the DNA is TGTGCCAGCAGGACACAGGGGGCGCAGGGAAACACCATATATTTT. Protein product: CASRTQGAQGNTIYF.

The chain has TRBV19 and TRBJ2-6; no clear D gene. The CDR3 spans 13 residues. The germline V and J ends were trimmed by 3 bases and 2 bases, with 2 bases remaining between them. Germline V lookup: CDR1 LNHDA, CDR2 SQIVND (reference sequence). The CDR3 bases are TGTGCCAGTAGTATCACTGGGGCCAACGTCCTGACTTTC. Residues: CASSITGANVLTF.

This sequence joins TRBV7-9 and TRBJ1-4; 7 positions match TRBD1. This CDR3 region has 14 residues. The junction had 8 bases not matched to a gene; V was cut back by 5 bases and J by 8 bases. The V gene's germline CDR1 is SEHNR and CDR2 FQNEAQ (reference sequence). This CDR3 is CASSLTGSYEKLFF. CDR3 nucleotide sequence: TGTGCCAGCAGCCTGACAGGGTCTTACGAAAAACTGTTTTTT.